Below are 11 T cell receptor beta chains sequenced from a single sample in a study of OX40 agonist ivuxolimab in advanced cancers. The assay was immunoSEQ multiplex PCR, and TCRdb's table has in-frame clones only and misses some. The sample yields roughly 13,000 clones, about 80% seen once. The sequenced sample was CD4+ or CD8+ T cells sorted from blood, obtained in a trial of the OX40 agonist ivuxolimab. Source of these receptors: an adult with an advanced solid tumor such as melanoma, head and neck, liver or kidney cancer.

This clone has a handful of counts. V and J are TRBV28 and TRBJ2-3; TRBD2 agrees at 7 bases. Looked up from germline, CDR1 is MDHEN and CDR2 is SYDVKM. This CDR3 spans 14 amino acids. Germline trimming cut 3 bases from V and 1 base from J; bases unmatched to any gene: 1. The CDR3 loop reads CASSFLAGTDTQYF. Written as DNA, the CDR3 is TGTGCCAGCAGTTTCCTAGCGGGCACAGATACGCAGTATTTT.

This clone was seen a few times. This chain links TRBV6-6 with TRBJ1-4; TRBD1 matches at 7 bases. With 10 bases clipped from V and 3 bases from J, the junction kept 8 bases outside the gene matches. The CDR3 consists of 14 residues. Germline V lookup: CDR1 MNHNY, CDR2 SVGAGI (reference sequence). CDR3 sequence: CAIGTGAANEKLFF. CDR3 DNA sequence: TGTGCCATCGGAACAGGGGCTGCTAATGAAAAACTGTTTTTT.

As regards this clone: At one end, the junction sequence differs from germline, possibly due to a read error. CDR3 residues: CASSIGTGSNQPQHF. Written as DNA, the CDR3 is TGTGCCAGCAGCATAGGGACAGGGAGCAATCAGCCCCAGCATTTT. The J gene is TRBJ1-5, the V gene TRBV13; 9 nucleotides align to TRBD1. The germline gives CDR1 PRHDT, CDR2 FYEKMQ (reference sequence). The CDR3 runs to 15 residues.

The chain combines TRBV9 with TRBJ1-1, with a possible D match to TRBD1 (5 bases). The V and J ends lost 0 bases and 2 bases respectively, with 11 bases between them. Germline V gene sequence: CDR1 SGDLS, CDR2 YYNGEE. The CDR3 totals 15 residues. The CDR3 region is CASSVGGSGNTEAFF. CDR3 nucleotides: TGTGCCAGCAGCGTAGGGGGGTCAGGAAACACTGAAGCTTTCTTT.

The chain joins TRBV9 to TRBJ1-2, with D unresolved. V dropped 0 bases and J dropped 3 bases, with 15 bases sitting between them. CDR1 and CDR2 (germline): SGDLS, YYNGEE. The CDR3 runs to 16 residues. The CDR3, as DNA: TGTGCCAGCAGCGTAGCTCGAGACGAGGATTACTATGGCTACACCTTC. Its protein is CASSVARDEDYYGYTF.

V and J are TRBV6-6 and TRBJ1-1; D not resolved. Germline CDR1 and CDR2: MNHNY and SVGAGI (reference sequence). CDR3 size: 15 residues. The V end was cut by 4 bases, the J end by 0 bases, with 12 bases between. The CDR3 protein is CASSFYAGLNTEAFF. DNA for the CDR3: TGTGCCAGCAGTTTTTACGCAGGACTGAACACTGAAGCTTTCTTT.

The CDR3 DNA reads as TGCAGCGTTGACCCTGGCCTGGACAGGGGCTATGGCTACACCTTC. It specifies CSVDPGLDRGYGYTF. V and J are TRBV29-1 and TRBJ1-2; 9 positions agree with TRBD1. V gave up 3 bases and J gave up 4 bases; unmatched junction bases: 9. CDR3 length equals 15 residues. Germline assignment: CDR1 SQVTM and CDR2 ANQGSEA.

The V and J genes are TRBV9 and TRBJ1-4; 7 bases fit TRBD1. V lost 0 bases, J lost 7 bases, and 12 bases stayed unmatched. The CDR3 is 17 amino acids. CDR1 and CDR2 from the germline V gene are SGDLS and YYNGEE. CDR3 region: CASSVGEWDREGEKLFF. In nucleotides, the CDR3 is TGTGCCAGCAGCGTAGGGGAATGGGACAGAGAAGGTGAAAAACTGTTTTTT.

V usage is TRBV4-1 and J usage is TRBJ2-1; 7 nucleotides line up with TRBD2. CDR1 MGHRA and CDR2 YSYEKL come from the germline V gene. The CDR3 runs to 15 residues. With V trimmed by 4 bases and J by 3 bases, 6 bases remained unmatched. In DNA, the CDR3 is TGCGCCAGCAGCCCAAGGGCTAGCGGCTACAATGAGCAGTTCTTC. Encoded protein: CASSPRASGYNEQFF.

The gene calls are TRBV7-8 and TRBJ1-3, with 9 bases that match TRBD1. This CDR3 is built from 18 residues. Trimming at V came to 0 bases and at J to 0 bases, leaving 6 bases not matched to a gene. The germline V gene has CDR1 SGHVS and CDR2 FQNEAQ. The CDR3 region is CASSLAWGQGSSGNTIYF. The CDR3 DNA reads TGTGCCAGCAGCTTAGCTTGGGGACAGGGAAGCTCTGGAAACACCATATATTTT.

The chain carries TRBV11-1 and TRBJ2-6; 11 bases map to TRBD1. V lost 4 bases, J lost 0 bases, and 2 bases stayed unmatched. The germline V gene encodes CDR1 SGHAT and CDR2 FQDESV (reference sequence). The length of the CDR3 is 17 residues. As DNA, the CDR3 is TGTGCCAGCAGCTCCGGGACAGGGGGCTCTGGGGCCAACGTCCTGACTTTC. Translation: CASSSGTGGSGANVLTF.